These T cell receptor beta chains were read from a single sample in a study of human T cells and chemical hapten exposure. Each CDR3 protein is one row after TCRdb ran MiXCR on the RACE reads. The sample has 28,000 or so distinct CDR3 sequences; 4.5% to 7.5% are singletons. The sample consisted of whole blood, taken in connection with sensitization to the hapten diphenylcyclopropenone (DPC). The receptors stem from a man younger than 45 with alopecia areata. Some clones in this sample may be carry-over from other donors' samples. CDR3s include the opening cysteine and the closing phenylalanine or tryptophan. A D gene is named only where the DNA matches it firmly. The size of a clone is reported for some rows only, either as once, few or many, or as a class for expanded clones.

j_call d_call v_call clone_size cdr3_nt cdr3_aa
TRBJ2-7 TRBD2 TRBV4-3 medium-sized TGCGCCAGCAGCCAAGATCCCCGACTAGCTGGAACCTACGAGCAGTACTTC CASSQDPRLAGTYEQYF
TRBJ2-2 TRBD2 TRBV2 many TGTGCCAGCAGTGTCCAGCGGGGGGGCCTCACCGGGGAGCTGTTTTTT CASSVQRGGLTGELFF
TRBJ1-1 TRBD1 TRBV10-1 medium-sized TGCGCCAGCAGTAAGACAGGGGGACAATTTGAAGCTTTCTTT CASSKTGGQFEAFF
TRBJ1-6 - TRBV12-3/TRBV12-4 - TGTGCCAGCAGTTCCCCCCGGGCCTCGGGGTCACCCCTCCACTTT CASSSPRASGSPLHF
TRBJ1-2 - TRBV20-1 many TGCAGTGCTAGAAGACAGGCAGGTTTCTATGGCTACACCTTC CSARRQAGFYGYTF
TRBJ2-3 TRBD1 TRBV19 many TGTGCCAGTAACAGGGGGCTTCTAGATACGCAGTATTTT CASNRGLLDTQYF
TRBJ2-5 - TRBV6-6 many TGTGCCAGCAGTTACGGGACTGGGGGGTCCCAGTACTTC CASSYGTGGSQYF
TRBJ1-6 TRBD1 TRBV27 few TGTGCCAGCAGTTCGGACAGGGAGGGAAATTCACCCCTCCACTTT CASSSDREGNSPLHF
TRBJ2-7 TRBD1 TRBV2 many TGTGCCAGCAGGGGACAGGGACCCCCCTACGAGCAGTACTTC CASRGQGPPYEQYF
TRBJ2-2 - TRBV29-1 many TGCAGCGGTAGTGCGGGTCAAACGGAGGTCGGGGAGCTGTTTTTT CSGSAGQTEVGELFF
TRBJ2-7 - TRBV20-1 many TGCAGTGGGGGCGGGACCTACGAGCAGTACTTC CSGGGTYEQYF
TRBJ1-5 - TRBV19 many TGTGCCAGTAGTATCAGGGTTAGCAATCAGCCCCAGCATTTT CASSIRVSNQPQHF
TRBJ1-6 - TRBV7-6 many TGTGCCAGCAGCTTAACGGGGACGAGGGATAATTCACCCCTCCACTTT CASSLTGTRDNSPLHF
TRBJ2-5 - TRBV6-5 many TGTGCCAGCAGTACAGGAATCCAAGAGACCCAGTACTTC CASSTGIQETQYF
TRBJ2-7 TRBD2 TRBV6-6 many TGTGCCAGCAGTCAAACTAGCGTCTCCTACGAGCAGTACTTC CASSQTSVSYEQYF
TRBJ2-2 TRBD2 TRBV6-1 many TGTGCCAGCCGCCGCGCGGGAGGGCAAACCGGGGAGCTGTTTTTT CASRRAGGQTGELFF